One sample yielded the 8 T cell receptor beta chains listed below, sequenced in a study of T cell clones after liver transplantation. TCRdb's copy holds only in-frame clones and misses some; the assay was immunoSEQ multiplex PCR. The sample lists roughly 67,000 clones, 92% seen once, with 0.75% to 1% in the top ten. This sample comprised CD4+ T cells from blood, obtained less than 26 months after liver transplant. Every receptor here comes from a human patient who received a liver transplant. These T cells may partly come from the graft donor.

The chain uses TRBV9 and TRBJ2-1; the match to TRBD2 covers 10 bases. The CDR3 loop spans 16 amino acids. Germline assignment: CDR1 SGDLS and CDR2 YYNGEE. V lost 0 bases to trimming and J lost 7 bases; unmatched junction nucleotides: 7. The CDR3 DNA follows: TGTGCCAGCAGCGTAGTGGCTAGCGGGAGTGGAAATGAGCAGTTCTTC. Its translation: CASSVVASGSGNEQFF.

The chain employs TRBV6-1 and TRBJ2-2; no reliable D call. Trimming removed 6 bases at V and 4 bases at J, with 6 bases between. This CDR3 comprises 12 residues. Per the germline V gene, CDR1 is MNHNS and CDR2 is SASEGT. In DNA, the CDR3 is TGTGCCAGCAGGACTGCCACCGGGGAGCTGTTTTTT. It is translated as CASRTATGELFF.

The V call is TRBV11-3, the J call TRBJ2-5; D is perhaps TRBD1 or TRBD2 (5 bases each). V was clipped by 1 base and J by 6 bases, with 9 bases between them. The CDR3 is made up of 13 amino acids. The V gene's germline CDR1 is SGHNT and CDR2 YENEEA. The CDR3 DNA is TGTGCCAGCAGCTTAGTTGGGGGAAAGACCCAGTACTTC. Its translation is CASSLVGGKTQYF. Using reference TRBV11-3 and TRBJ2-5 for the parts outside the CDR3, the full variable domain is EAGVVQSPRYKIIEKKQPVAFWCNPISGHNTLYWYLQNLGQGPELLIRYENEEAVDDSQLPKDRFSAERLKGVDSTLKIQPAELGDSAVYLCASSLVGGKTQYFGPGTRLLVL.

V and J are TRBV6-1 and TRBJ2-1; 10 positions match TRBD2. With V trimmed by 2 bases and J by 2 bases, 3 bases remained unmatched. The CDR3 extends over 16 amino acids. Germline V gene lookup returns CDR1 MNHNS and CDR2 SASEGT. Written as DNA, the CDR3 is TGTGCCAGCAGTGAACCGGGACTAGCGACCTACAATGAGCAGTTCTTC. The encoded protein is CASSEPGLATYNEQFF.

The V call is TRBV27, the J call TRBJ2-6; no definite D call. The CDR3 is 16 residues long. The ends were cut back, 11 bases at V and 0 bases at J, with 17 bases in the middle. The germline gives CDR1 MNHEY, CDR2 SMNVEV (reference sequence). The CDR3 coding sequence is TGTGCCTCCCTTCGGCTGCCTAACTCTGGGGCCAACGTCCTGACTTTC. This encodes CASLRLPNSGANVLTF. The variable domain in full, with the rest retrieved from reference TRBV27 and TRBJ2-6, is EAQVTQNPRYLITVTGKKLTVTCSQNMNHEYMSWYRQDPGLGLRQIYYSMNVEVTDKGDVPEGYKVSRKEKRNFPLILESPSPNQTSLYFCASLRLPNSGANVLTFGAGSRLTVL.

The chain carries TRBV11-2 and TRBJ2-7; unclear D gene. In germline, CDR1 is SGHAT, CDR2 FQNNGV. This CDR3 has 12 residues. The germline V and J ends were trimmed by 2 bases and 3 bases, with 5 bases remaining between them. CDR3 sequence reads: CASSLSIYEQYF. DNA of the CDR3: TGTGCCAGCAGCTTATCGATCTACGAGCAGTACTTC.

The chain carries TRBV6-5 and TRBJ2-2; TRBD1 matches at 9 bases. The CDR3 spans 14 residues. Germline V gene data show CDR1 as MNHEY and CDR2 as SVGAGI. The V gene end was trimmed by 6 bases and the J gene end by 7 bases; junction bases not matched to a gene: 6. CDR3 sequence reads: CASRQQGAGGELFF. In DNA form, the CDR3 reads TGTGCCAGCAGACAACAGGGGGCGGGCGGGGAGCTGTTTTTT.

This clone was counted a single time. The V call is TRBV11-1, the J call TRBJ2-3; maybe TRBD2 (5 bases). CDR1 SGHAT and CDR2 FQDESV come from the germline V gene (reference sequence). Trimming took off 5 bases at V and 0 bases at J, with 9 bases between the two ends. This CDR3 contains 14 residues. CDR3 residues: CASSPRTSTDTQYF. The CDR3 DNA reads TGTGCCAGCAGCCCCCGGACTAGCACAGATACGCAGTATTTT.